This section outlines one TCR beta chain sequence together with its context. CDR3 length: 15 amino acids. Germline assignment: CDR1 SGHAT and CDR2 FQNNGV. V gave up 3 bases and J gave up 8 bases, with 16 bases separating them. Original analysis: Estimation of nucleated cell counts was performed using reference gene primer amplification. Only in-frame clones appear in the TCRdb table, and some are missing; sequencing was by immunoSEQ multiplex PCR. V and J calls and clone size are as listed in that table; D and trimming were resolved from the DNA. The sample records some 99,000 clones, over 85% being singletons. The data stem from a study of blood T cell repertoires in COVID-19.

V usage is TRBV11-2 and J usage is TRBJ1-4; D remains unclear. This clonotype was sampled from a human donor with COVID-19, enrolled during active disease. The donor label of this sample is uncertain. The source material was peripheral blood. The CDR3 spells CASSFSRVGGEKLFF. The CDR3 DNA reads as TGTGCCAGCAGCTTTTCGCGGGTAGGAGGCGAAAAACTGTTTTTT.